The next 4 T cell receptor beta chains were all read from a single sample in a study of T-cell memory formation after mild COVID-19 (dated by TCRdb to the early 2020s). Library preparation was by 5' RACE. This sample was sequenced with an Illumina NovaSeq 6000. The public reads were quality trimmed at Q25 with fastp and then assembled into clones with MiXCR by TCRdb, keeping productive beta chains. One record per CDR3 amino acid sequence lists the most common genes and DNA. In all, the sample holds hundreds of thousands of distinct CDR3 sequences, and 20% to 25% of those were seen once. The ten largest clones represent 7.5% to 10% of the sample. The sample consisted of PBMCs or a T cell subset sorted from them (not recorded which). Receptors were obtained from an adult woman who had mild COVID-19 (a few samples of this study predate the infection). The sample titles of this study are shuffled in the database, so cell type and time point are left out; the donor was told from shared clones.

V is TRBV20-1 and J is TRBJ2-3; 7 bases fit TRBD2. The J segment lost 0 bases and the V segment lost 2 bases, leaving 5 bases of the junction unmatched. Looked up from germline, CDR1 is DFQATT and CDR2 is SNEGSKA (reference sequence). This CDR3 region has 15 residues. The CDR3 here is CSARLWRESTDTQYF. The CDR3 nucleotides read TGCAGTGCTAGACTCTGGCGGGAGAGCACAGATACGCAGTATTTT.

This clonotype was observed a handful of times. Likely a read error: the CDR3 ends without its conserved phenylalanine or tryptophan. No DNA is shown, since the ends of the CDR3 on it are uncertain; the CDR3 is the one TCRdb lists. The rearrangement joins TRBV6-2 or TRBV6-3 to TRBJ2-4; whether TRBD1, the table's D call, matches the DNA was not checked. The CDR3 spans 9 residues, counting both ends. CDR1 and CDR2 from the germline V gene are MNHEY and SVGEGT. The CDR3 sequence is CASTHGGTG.

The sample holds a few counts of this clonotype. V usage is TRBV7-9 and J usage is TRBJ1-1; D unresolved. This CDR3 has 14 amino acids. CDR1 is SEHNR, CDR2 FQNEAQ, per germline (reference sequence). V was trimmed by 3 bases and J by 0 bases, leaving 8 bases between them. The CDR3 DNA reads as TGTGCCAGCAGCTTGGCGCGGATGAACACTGAAGCTTTCTTT. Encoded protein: CASSLARMNTEAFF.

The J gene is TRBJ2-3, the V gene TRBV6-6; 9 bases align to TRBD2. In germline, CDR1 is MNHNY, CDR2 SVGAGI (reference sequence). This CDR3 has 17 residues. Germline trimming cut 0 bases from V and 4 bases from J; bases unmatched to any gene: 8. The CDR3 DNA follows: TGTGCCAGCAGTTACTCGAGTAGCGGGAGACTTGCAGATACGCAGTATTTT. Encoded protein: CASSYSSSGRLADTQYF.